A single T cell receptor (beta chain) is shown here with its context. Its antigen remains unidentified. Assay used: immunoSEQ multiplex PCR; TCRdb lists only in-frame clones, some missing. The sample holds more than 45,000 clones, more than 70% seen once. This record comes from a study of OX40 agonist ivuxolimab in advanced cancers. Study results and limitations: In a subset of nonresponders, normalized T-cell clonal expansion was also low.

The CDR3 sequence is 15 residues long. The germline CDR1 and CDR2 sequences are MDHEN and SYDVKM. Trimming shortened V by 4 bases and J by 2 bases, and 13 bases separated the two germline ends. The rearrangement joins TRBV28 to TRBJ2-3; D is unresolved. The sequenced sample was CD4+ or CD8+ T cells sorted from blood, obtained in a trial of the OX40 agonist ivuxolimab. The source is an adult with an advanced solid tumor such as melanoma, head and neck, liver or kidney cancer. The CDR3 bases are TGTGCCAGCAGTTCTTACTTTAGAGACACAGATACGCAGTATTTT. Translation gives CASSSYFRDTDTQYF.